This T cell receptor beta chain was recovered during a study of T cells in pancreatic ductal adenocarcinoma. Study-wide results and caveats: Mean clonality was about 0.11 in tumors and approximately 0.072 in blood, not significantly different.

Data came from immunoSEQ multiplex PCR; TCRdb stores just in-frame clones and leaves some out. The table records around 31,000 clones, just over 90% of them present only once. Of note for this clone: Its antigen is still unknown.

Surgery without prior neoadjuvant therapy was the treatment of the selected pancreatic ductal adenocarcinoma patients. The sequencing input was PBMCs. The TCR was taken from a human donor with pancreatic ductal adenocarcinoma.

The CDR3 loop reads CASRSAAKSAGELFF. For the CDR3, the DNA is TGTGCCAGTAGGTCAGCGGCCAAATCGGCCGGGGAGCTGTTTTTT. The J gene is TRBJ2-2, the V gene TRBV19; perhaps TRBD2 as D (5 bases). The CDR3 sequence is 15 residues long. CDR1 LNHDA and CDR2 SQIVND come from the germline V gene (reference sequence). V was clipped by 6 bases and J by 6 bases, with 17 bases between them.